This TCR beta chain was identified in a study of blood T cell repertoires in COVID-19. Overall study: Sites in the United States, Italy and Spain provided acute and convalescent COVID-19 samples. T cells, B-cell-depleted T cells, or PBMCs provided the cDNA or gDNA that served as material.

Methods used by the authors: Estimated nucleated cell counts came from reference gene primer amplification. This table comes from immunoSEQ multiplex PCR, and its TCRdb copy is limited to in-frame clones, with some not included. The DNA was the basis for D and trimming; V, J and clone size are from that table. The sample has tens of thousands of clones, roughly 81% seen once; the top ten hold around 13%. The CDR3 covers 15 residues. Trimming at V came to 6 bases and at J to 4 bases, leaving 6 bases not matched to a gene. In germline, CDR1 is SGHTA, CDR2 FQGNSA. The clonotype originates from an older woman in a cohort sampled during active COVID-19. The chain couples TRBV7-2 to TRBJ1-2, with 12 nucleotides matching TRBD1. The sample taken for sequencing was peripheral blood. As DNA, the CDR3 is TGTGCCAGCAGTTACCCGGGACAGGGGGCCTATGGCTACACCTTC. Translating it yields CASSYPGQGAYGYTF.